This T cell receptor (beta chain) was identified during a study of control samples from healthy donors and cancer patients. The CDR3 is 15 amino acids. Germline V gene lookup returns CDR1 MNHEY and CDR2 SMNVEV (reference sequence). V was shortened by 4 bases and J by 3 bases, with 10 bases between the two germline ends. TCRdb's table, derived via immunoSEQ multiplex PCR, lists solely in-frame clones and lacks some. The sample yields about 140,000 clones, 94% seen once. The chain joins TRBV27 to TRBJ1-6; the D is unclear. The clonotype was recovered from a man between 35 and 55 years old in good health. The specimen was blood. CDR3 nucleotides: TGTGCCAGCAGTTCAATGGTATTCTATAATTCACCCCTCCACTTT. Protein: CASSSMVFYNSPLHF.